The rows below give T cell receptor beta chains drawn from one sample of a study of blood T cell repertoires in COVID-19. The assay was immunoSEQ multiplex PCR, and TCRdb's table has in-frame clones only and misses some. The data hold over 200,000 clones, with approximately 89% observed a single time. Sequenced input: peripheral blood. The receptors originated from a woman between 50 and 59 years old with acute or convalescent COVID-19. Each CDR3 is given with its conserved first and last residue. The order of the fields is V gene, J gene, clone size, D gene, CDR3 protein, CDR3 DNA. The D gene is left open where the match is weak. Clone size is given for some rows only: seen once, a few or many times, or a class if the clone is expanded.

>TRBV7-8|TRBJ2-1|NA|TRBD1
CASSLVGGPSYNEQFF
TGTGCCAGCAGCTTAGTAGGGGGCCCCTCCTACAATGAGCAGTTCTTC
>TRBV5-5|TRBJ2-7|NA|NA
CASSPGGEAQSYEQYF
TGTGCCAGCAGCCCGGGCGGGGAAGCCCAATCCTACGAGCAGTACTTC
>TRBV28|TRBJ1-4|NA|NA
CASSLSSDRTHEKLFF
TGTGCCAGCAGTTTATCTAGTGACAGAACCCATGAAAAACTGTTTTTT
>TRBV20-1|TRBJ1-6|NA|TRBD1
CSASPPGQGARYSPLHF
TGCAGTGCTAGTCCCCCAGGACAGGGGGCGCGTTATTCACCCCTCCACTTT
>TRBV5-8|TRBJ1-4|NA|NA
CASSPVSGKNEKLFF
TGTGCCAGCAGCCCGGTGTCAGGGAAAAACGAAAAACTGTTTTTT
>TRBV27|TRBJ2-2|NA|TRBD2
CASMGAGGNTGELFF
TGTGCCAGCATGGGAGCGGGAGGGAACACCGGGGAGCTGTTTTTT
>TRBV15|TRBJ2-3|NA|NA
CATSRDRWSGSTDTQYF
TGTGCCACCAGCAGAGATAGATGGAGCGGGAGCACAGATACGCAGTATTTT
>TRBV5-1|TRBJ1-1|many|TRBD1
CASSRGQANTEAFF
TGCGCCAGCAGCCGGGGACAGGCCAACACTGAAGCTTTCTTT
>TRBV9|TRBJ2-1|few|NA
CASSVRGVYNEQFF
TGTGCCAGCAGCGTGCGCGGGGTATACAATGAGCAGTTCTTC
>TRBV20-1|TRBJ2-3|NA|TRBD2
CSASPTSGFTDTQYF
TGCAGTGCTAGTCCGACTAGCGGGTTCACAGATACGCAGTATTTT
>TRBV7-2|TRBJ1-1|NA|NA
CASSSSGGNTEAFF
TGTGCCAGCAGCTCCAGCGGAGGTAACACTGAAGCTTTCTTT
>TRBV24-1|TRBJ2-2|NA|NA
CAPKDTETTGELFF
TGTGCCCCTAAGGACACCGAGACGACCGGGGAGCTGTTTTTT
>TRBV6-6|TRBJ2-7|NA|TRBD2
CASSRLAGGSYYEQYF
TGTGCCAGCAGTCGACTAGCGGGAGGTTCTTACTACGAGCAGTACTTC
>TRBV25-1|TRBJ1-2|few|NA
CASSAGETNYGYTF
TGTGCCAGCTCGGCGGGGGAGACTAACTATGGCTACACCTTC
>TRBV2|TRBJ1-2|NA|TRBD1
CASTTLETGVGYGYTF
TGTGCCAGCACGACCCTCGAGACAGGGGTAGGCTATGGCTACACCTTC
>TRBV7-8|TRBJ1-3|NA|NA
CASSWEQGLGGNTIYF
TGTGCCAGCAGCTGGGAACAGGGATTGGGTGGAAACACCATATATTTT
>TRBV5-5|TRBJ2-1|NA|TRBD2
CASSYGTSVYNEQFF
TGTGCCAGCAGCTACGGGACTAGCGTCTACAATGAGCAGTTCTTC
>TRBV7-2|TRBJ2-7|NA|NA
CASSLGPGSYEQYF
TGTGCCAGCAGCTTAGGCCCGGGTAGTTACGAGCAGTACTTC
>TRBV4-3|TRBJ1-5|NA|NA
CASSQQGKDQPQHF
TGCGCCAGCAGCCAGCAGGGGAAGGATCAGCCCCAGCATTTT
>TRBV5-1|TRBJ2-3|few|TRBD1
CASSPGTGARSDTQYF
TGCGCCAGCAGCCCTGGGACAGGGGCCCGCTCAGATACGCAGTATTTT
>TRBV28|TRBJ1-2|NA|NA
CASSSDRYYGYTF
TGTGCCAGCAGCTCCGACAGGTACTATGGCTACACCTTC
>TRBV29-1|TRBJ1-5|NA|NA
CSVSRGNQPQHF
TGCAGCGTTTCCCGAGGGAATCAGCCCCAGCATTTT
>TRBV5-4|TRBJ2-2|once|TRBD2
CASSLVPASSGRANGELFF
TGTGCCAGCAGCTTGGTGCCGGCGTCTAGCGGGAGGGCCAACGGGGAGCTGTTTTTT
>TRBV28|TRBJ1-4|NA|NA
CASSSPGQGIEKLFF
TGTGCCAGCAGTTCCCCCGGGCAGGGAATTGAAAAACTGTTTTTT
>TRBV30|TRBJ1-5|NA|NA
CAWSDRFNQPQHF
TGTGCCTGGAGTGACAGGTTCAATCAGCCCCAGCATTTT
>TRBV18|TRBJ1-5|few|NA
CASSPGQNQPQHF
TGTGCCAGCTCGCCCGGACAGAATCAGCCCCAGCATTTT
>TRBV3-1/TRBV3-2|TRBJ1-2|NA|NA
CASSQFPPGFGYTF
TGTGCCAGCAGCCAATTCCCCCCAGGGTTTGGCTACACCTTC
>TRBV14|TRBJ1-2|NA|NA
CASSPPGQPAGNGYTF
TGTGCCAGCAGCCCTCCAGGGCAGCCCGCTGGTAATGGCTACACCTTC
>TRBV24-1|TRBJ2-1|NA|TRBD2
CATSDGWTSGSSYNEQFF
TGTGCCACCAGTGATGGTTGGACTAGCGGGAGCTCCTACAATGAGCAGTTCTTC
>TRBV18|TRBJ1-2|NA|NA
CASSPIQGGGYTF
TGTGCCAGCTCACCAATACAGGGCGGTGGCTACACCTTC
>TRBV18|TRBJ1-2|NA|TRBD1
CASSPGTGRAREGYTF
TGTGCCAGCTCACCAGGGACAGGACGCGCGAGAGAAGGCTACACCTTC
>TRBV14|TRBJ1-4|NA|NA
CASSQVGGVATNEKLFF
TGTGCCAGCAGCCAAGTGGGGGGAGTTGCAACTAATGAAAAACTGTTTTTT
>TRBV5-5|TRBJ1-2|NA|NA
CASSLQAVDYGYTF
TGTGCCAGCAGCTTACAGGCAGTAGACTATGGCTACACCTTC
>TRBV20-1|TRBJ1-2|NA|TRBD1
CSARETGGVPF
TGCAGTGCTAGGGAAACAGGGGGAGTCCCTTTC
>TRBV2|TRBJ1-5|NA|TRBD1
CASSGQGAGQPQHF
TGTGCCAGCAGCGGACAGGGGGCGGGCCAGCCCCAGCATTTT
>TRBV7-9|TRBJ1-6|NA|NA
CASSLRGSNNSPLHF
TGTGCCAGCAGCTTAAGAGGGTCCAATAATTCACCCCTCCACTTT
>TRBV28|TRBJ1-5|NA|TRBD1
CASSLPGQGDDQPQHF
TGTGCCAGCAGTTTACCTGGACAGGGTGACGATCAGCCCCAGCATTTT
>TRBV2|TRBJ1-6|NA|NA
CASSGRDSRVPNSPLHF
TGTGCCAGCAGTGGTCGGGATAGCAGAGTACCTAATTCACCCCTCCACTTT
>TRBV20-1|TRBJ2-7|once|TRBD2
CSASSGSLSYEQYF
TGCAGTGCGAGTAGCGGGAGCCTCTCCTACGAGCAGTACTTC
>TRBV6-5|TRBJ1-2|NA|NA
CASSYIRGGYGYTF
TGTGCCAGCAGTTATATAAGGGGAGGCTATGGCTACACCTTC
>TRBV18|TRBJ1-5|NA|TRBD1
CASSLTGGASNQPQHF
TGTGCCAGCTCACTAACAGGGGGCGCGAGCAATCAGCCCCAGCATTTT
>TRBV10-3|TRBJ1-2|once|NA
CAISELHSGYTF
TGTGCCATCAGTGAGTTACATAGCGGCTACACCTTC
>TRBV3-1/TRBV3-2|TRBJ1-5|NA|NA
CASSHQTRYRNQPQHF
TGTGCCAGCAGCCACCAGACTAGGTATCGCAATCAGCCCCAGCATTTT
>TRBV6-6|TRBJ2-2|NA|NA
CASSYSLADTGELFF
TGTGCCAGCAGTTACTCGCTAGCCGACACCGGGGAGCTGTTTTTT
>TRBV11-2|TRBJ2-7|NA|TRBD2
CASSLAAGGGVIYEQYF
TGTGCCAGCAGCTTAGCAGCAGGTGGGGGGGTCATATACGAGCAGTACTTC
>TRBV15|TRBJ2-5|NA|NA
CATSRDRTTGGTQYF
TGTGCCACCAGCAGAGATCGGACTACCGGGGGAACCCAGTACTTC
>TRBV6-2/TRBV6-3|TRBJ1-4|NA|NA
CASSRPSGEKLFF
TGTGCCAGCAGCCGCCCGTCGGGTGAAAAACTGTTTTTT
>TRBV7-2|TRBJ2-3|NA|NA
CASSWVINSGTDTQYF
TGTGCCAGCAGTTGGGTTATCAATAGCGGCACAGATACGCAGTATTTT
>TRBV5-1|TRBJ2-1|NA|TRBD2
CASSLDGAGGYNEQFF
TGCGCCAGCAGCTTGGACGGGGCGGGAGGCTACAATGAGCAGTTCTTC
>TRBV7-2|TRBJ1-5|NA|NA
CASSSRSNQPQHF
TGTGCCAGCAGCAGCAGGAGCAATCAGCCCCAGCATTTT
>TRBV6-5|TRBJ1-3|NA|NA
CVTRSHSGNTIYF
TGTGTTACCCGGTCCCACTCTGGAAACACCATATATTTT
>TRBV24-1|TRBJ2-1|NA|TRBD1
CATSGQGNEQFF
TGTGCCACCAGCGGACAGGGCAATGAGCAGTTCTTC
>TRBV24-1|TRBJ2-5|once|NA
CATSDLREPGETQYF
TGTGCCACCAGTGACCTGAGGGAGCCGGGGGAGACCCAGTACTTC
>TRBV5-1|TRBJ2-7|NA|NA
CASSPGQSSYEQYF
TGCGCCAGCAGCCCGGGACAAAGCTCCTACGAGCAGTACTTC
>TRBV5-1|TRBJ1-1|few|TRBD1
CASRPRDRAGWDTEAFF
TGCGCCAGCAGGCCCCGGGACAGGGCGGGCTGGGACACTGAAGCTTTCTTT